The 31 T cell receptor beta chains below all came from one sample that was sequenced in a study of T cell repertoires in cytomegalovirus infection. One entry per CDR3 protein, called by TCRdb with MiXCR from the reads. The table lists approximately 750,000 distinct CDR3 sequences, less than 40% of them singletons. The sample taken for sequencing was PBMCs. The receptors were gathered from a human donor in good health (CMV status not recorded). Some clones in this sample may be carry-over from other donors' samples.

This clonotype was detected a few times. The chain couples TRBV7-8 to TRBJ2-1; TRBD2 matches 12 bases. This CDR3 contains 17 residues. The germline V gene has CDR1 SGHVS and CDR2 FQNEAQ. V lost 5 bases and J lost 5; bases outside the gene matches: 10. CDR3 sequence reads: CASSVTSGSQYNNEQFF. The CDR3 region has the DNA TGTGCCAGCAGCGTGACTAGCGGGAGCCAATACAACAATGAGCAGTTCTTC. Complete variable domain (other parts from reference TRBV7-8 and TRBJ2-1): GAGVSQSPRYKVAKRGQDVALRCDPISGHVSLFWYQQALGQGPEFLTYFQNEAQLDKSGLPSDRFFAERPEGSVSTLKIQRTQQEDSAVYLCASSVTSGSQYNNEQFFGPGTRLTVL.

There are a few counts of this clonotype. The rearrangement links TRBV4-1 to TRBJ1-1; a possible D gene is TRBD1 (5 bases). From germline, CDR1 is MGHRA and CDR2 YSYEKL. This CDR3 spans 14 amino acids. Trimming took off 0 bases at V and 3 bases at J, with 8 bases between the two ends. CDR3 protein: CASSQDAGDTEAFF. The CDR3 DNA follows: TGCGCCAGCAGCCAAGATGCGGGGGACACTGAAGCTTTCTTT.

The CDR3 reads CASSLVLGMRETQYF. CDR3 DNA: TGTGCCAGCAGTTTAGTACTCGGAATGCGAGAGACCCAGTACTTC. The chain recombines TRBV12-3 or TRBV12-4 with TRBJ2-5, with D hard to call. CDR3 length equals 15 residues. V lost 1 base and J lost 4, with 13 bases in between.

V usage is TRBV28 and J usage is TRBJ1-2, with a possible D match to TRBD1 (6 bases). This CDR3 has 13 residues. Germline CDR1 MDHEN, CDR2 SYDVKM. Between the trimmed V and J ends, which lost 6 bases and 3 bases, there was a span of 11 bases. DNA for the CDR3: TGTGCCAGCAGATTAGGGGGGGACTATGGCTACACCTTC. Its protein is CASRLGGDYGYTF.

The chain combines TRBV2 with TRBJ1-1; no firm D call. The germline V and J ends were trimmed by 6 bases and 0 bases, with 17 bases remaining between them. The CDR3 length is 16 residues. Germline CDR1 is SNHLY and CDR2 is FYNNEI. The CDR3 DNA sequence: TGTGCCAGCAGCTCACAGATTAACAAGGTGAACACTGAAGCTTTCTTT. Amino acids: CASSSQINKVNTEAFF.

V usage is TRBV27 and J usage is TRBJ2-2, with a tentative D call TRBD1 (5 bases). V was clipped by 5 bases and J by 3 bases, with 16 bases between them. Germline CDR1 and CDR2: MNHEY and SMNVEV (reference sequence). This CDR3 contains 16 residues. CDR3 DNA: TGTGCCAGCAGTCCACAGGCATGGGGTGACACCGGGGAGCTGTTTTTT. Protein: CASSPQAWGDTGELFF.

To note about this clonotype: A read error is likely, as this CDR3 ends without the conserved phenylalanine or tryptophan. The DNA is left out, because the CDR3 cannot be placed on it with certainty; the CDR3 is given as TCRdb lists it. The genes are TRBV6-5 and TRBJ1-4. The V gene's germline CDR1 is MNHEY and CDR2 SVGAGI. Termini included, the CDR3 measures 14 amino acids. This CDR3 is CASSVGPGWEKLFL.

CDR3 bases: TGTGCCACCGTAGCGGGGGGTTACAATGAGCAGTTCTTC. Translation: CATVAGGYNEQFF. The V gene is TRBV10-3, the J gene TRBJ2-1, with TRBD2 matching over 10 bases. Unmatched junction bases numbered 4, after V lost 10 bases and J lost 4 bases. CDR1 is ENHRY and CDR2 is SYGVKD in the germline V gene. CDR3 length: 13 residues.

This chain joins TRBV29-1 and TRBJ1-1; D unclear. V lost 8 bases to trimming and J lost 0 bases, with 10 bases between them. Germline V CDR1 and CDR2: SQVTM, ANQGSEA. This CDR3 is built from 12 residues. The chain's CDR3 is CSSKQMNTEAFF. For the CDR3, the DNA is TGCAGCTCCAAGCAAATGAACACTGAAGCTTTCTTT.

This chain joins TRBV29-1 and TRBJ1-2; 11 bases are shared with TRBD1. CDR3 length: 13 residues. In germline, CDR1 is SQVTM, CDR2 ANQGSEA. V trimming: 7 bases; J trimming: 6 bases; junction bases outside the gene matches: 7. The CDR3 DNA reads as TGCAGCGGGGGACAGGGGGAAGGAAATGGCTACACCTTC. This translates into CSGGQGEGNGYTF.

This clonotype was picked up a small number of times. The V gene is TRBV5-1, the J gene TRBJ2-7; no reliable D call. Trimming stripped 2 bases from V and 0 bases from J, with 9 bases between. CDR3 length equals 14 residues. Germline lookup yields CDR1 SGHRS and CDR2 YFSETQ. For the CDR3, the DNA is TGCGCCAGCAGCTTTGATTTTGGCTCCTACGAGCAGTACTTC. This encodes CASSFDFGSYEQYF.

This clonotype was detected only a few times. The rearrangement links TRBV7-9 to TRBJ2-4, with a weak D call TRBD2 (5 bases). The germline V gene has CDR1 SEHNR and CDR2 FQNEAQ (reference sequence). V was clipped by 5 bases and J by 0 bases, with 20 bases between them. There are 18 residues in the CDR3. Written as DNA, the CDR3 is TGTGCCAGCAGCCCTCCGGTCCTGGCAGGACTAGCCAAAAACATTCAGTACTTC. Its protein product is CASSPPVLAGLAKNIQYF.

This sequence joins TRBV7-2 and TRBJ2-2, with 9 bases matching TRBD1. The trim removed 5 bases at V and 0 bases at J, leaving 7 bases unmatched. Germline V gives CDR1 SGHTA, CDR2 FQGNSA. There are 17 residues in the CDR3. The CDR3 spells CASSTFTGGANTGELFF. The DNA of the CDR3 is TGTGCCAGCAGCACATTTACAGGGGGCGCGAACACCGGGGAGCTGTTTTTT.

This clonotype has more than one count but fewer than ten. The rearrangement links TRBV27 to TRBJ1-6; D ambiguous. V shed 3 bases and J shed 8 bases, with 8 bases lying between them. The CDR3 has 13 amino acids. Germline-derived CDR1 and CDR2 are MNHEY and SMNVEV (reference sequence). In DNA form, the CDR3 reads TGTGCCAGCAGTTTCTCTCCGGATTCACCCCTCCACTTT. It encodes CASSFSPDSPLHF.

The chain recombines TRBV5-8 with TRBJ2-2; D is unresolved. The V and J ends lost 2 bases and 5 bases respectively, with 13 bases between them. The CDR3 totals 15 residues. Germline V gene data show CDR1 as SGHTS and CDR2 as YDEGEE. CDR3 sequence (DNA): TGTGCCAGCAGCTTACCCCACGGTAGGACCGGGGAGCTGTTTTTT. Translation gives CASSLPHGRTGELFF.

Points on this clonotype: One junction end disagrees with the germline gene, perhaps due to a read error. The V and J genes are TRBV28 and TRBJ1-1, with D unclear. Germline lookup yields CDR1 MDHEN and CDR2 SYDVKM. This CDR3 region has 12 residues. CDR3 protein: CASNSVNTEAYF. CDR3 nucleotide sequence: TGTGCCAGCAATTCGGTGAACACTGAAGCTTACTTT.

This clonotype has more than one count but fewer than ten. V and J are TRBV7-2 and TRBJ2-4, with D possibly matching TRBD2 (5 bases). CDR1 and CDR2 (germline): SGHTA, FQGNSA. The germline V and J ends were trimmed by 2 bases and 8 bases, with 7 bases remaining between them. There are 12 residues in the CDR3. The CDR3 loop is CASSLLADIQYF. The CDR3 nucleotides read TGTGCCAGCAGCTTACTAGCTGACATTCAGTACTTC.

This clonotype has only a few counts. The J gene is TRBJ2-1, the V gene TRBV6-2 or TRBV6-3; 16 positions match TRBD2. Germline CDR1 reads MNHEY; CDR2 reads SVGEGT. This CDR3 region has 17 residues. With 7 bases clipped from V and 9 bases from J, the junction kept 12 bases outside the gene matches. The CDR3 nucleotides read TGTGCCAGCAAGGGACTAGCGGGAGGGTATTATTTTGGTGAGCAGTTCTTC. The encoded protein is CASKGLAGGYYFGEQFF.

This clonotype has more than one count but fewer than ten. The CDR3 spells CASSLYRDRGRNEQFF. The CDR3 coding sequence is TGTGCCAGCAGTCTCTACAGGGACAGGGGGCGTAATGAGCAGTTCTTC. The rearrangement links TRBV12-3 or TRBV12-4 to TRBJ2-1, with TRBD1 matching 12 bases. The CDR3 runs 16 residues. V shed 5 bases and J 7 bases; nucleotides not matched to a gene: 9.

The genes are TRBV29-1 and TRBJ1-2; no definite D call. The germline V gene encodes CDR1 SQVTM and CDR2 ANQGSEA. This CDR3 has 10 amino acids. The V gene lost 6 bases and the J gene lost 3 bases, with 5 bases spanning the gap. The CDR3 spells CSVNDYGYTF. CDR3 nucleotides: TGCAGCGTAAACGACTATGGCTACACCTTC.

This chain uses TRBV27 with TRBJ1-4; possibly TRBD1 for D (6 bases). Germline V gene data show CDR1 as MNHEY and CDR2 as SMNVEV (reference sequence). The CDR3 loop spans 17 amino acids. V lost 5 bases and J lost 6, with 22 bases in between. The CDR3 region is CASSPYRDNREDEKLFF. Written as DNA, the CDR3 is TGTGCCAGCAGTCCCTACCGGGACAATAGGGAAGATGAAAAACTGTTTTTT.

The chain carries TRBV27 and TRBJ2-6; TRBD1 is a possible D gene (5 bases). V lost 6 bases to trimming and J lost 3 bases, with 15 bases between them. CDR3 size: 16 residues. In germline, CDR1 is MNHEY, CDR2 SMNVEV (reference sequence). The CDR3 reads CASSLTRTLGANVLTF. The CDR3 DNA follows: TGTGCCAGCAGCCTGACACGGACACTTGGGGCCAACGTCCTGACTTTC.

This chain joins TRBV12-5 and TRBJ2-3; 10 bases align to TRBD1. The length of the CDR3 is 14 residues. Germline lookup yields CDR1 LGHNT and CDR2 FRNRAP. V shed 7 bases, J shed 6 bases, and the junction held 7 bases outside the gene matches. The CDR3 reads CASARQGAVDTQYF. In DNA form, the CDR3 reads TGTGCTAGTGCCCGACAGGGGGCAGTGGATACGCAGTATTTT.

This clonotype was picked up many times. The rearrangement joins TRBV28 to TRBJ1-2, with a tentative D call TRBD1 (6 bases). Germline V lookup: CDR1 MDHEN, CDR2 SYDVKM. Between the trimmed V and J ends, which lost 2 bases and 4 bases, there was a span of 8 bases. The CDR3 has 13 amino acids. CDR3 region: CASSLQDSYGYTF. The CDR3 DNA follows: TGTGCCAGCAGTTTACAGGACAGCTATGGCTACACCTTC.

The V and J genes are TRBV5-1 and TRBJ2-7; no clear D gene. From germline, CDR1 is SGHRS and CDR2 YFSETQ. The CDR3 extends over 16 amino acids. The germline V and J ends were trimmed by 1 base and 3 bases, with 17 bases remaining between them. As DNA, the CDR3 is TGCGCCAGCAGCTTGTTCGGTGTAAGTGACGGCTACGAGCAGTACTTC. This codes for CASSLFGVSDGYEQYF.

V usage is TRBV14 and J usage is TRBJ1-5, with D perhaps TRBD1 (5 bases). Trimming shortened V by 6 bases and J by 6 bases, and 18 bases separated the two germline ends. This CDR3 is built from 15 residues. From germline, CDR1 is SGHDN and CDR2 FVKESK. CDR3 amino acids: CASSPTGQGAQPQHF. In DNA, the CDR3 is TGTGCCAGCAGTCCAACGGGGCAGGGAGCTCAGCCCCAGCATTTT. The whole variable domain, remainder taken from reference TRBV14 and TRBJ1-5, is EAGVTQFPSHSVIEKGQTVTLRCDPISGHDNLYWYRRVMGKEIKFLLHFVKESKQDESGMPNNRFLAERTGGTYSTLKVQPAELEDSGVYFCASSPTGQGAQPQHFGDGTRLSIL.

The rearrangement links TRBV12-3 or TRBV12-4 to TRBJ2-5; perhaps TRBD1 as D (5 bases). V was pared by 6 bases and J by 0 bases, with 8 bases between. The CDR3 loop spans 13 amino acids. Here the CDR3 reads CASRRQNQETQYF. CDR3 nucleotide sequence: TGTGCCAGCAGGCGACAGAACCAAGAGACCCAGTACTTC.

This clonotype was counted a few times. The genes are TRBV19 and TRBJ2-7, with 9 bases that match TRBD2. This CDR3 has 15 residues. The J segment lost 9 bases and the V segment lost 1 base, leaving 10 bases of the junction unmatched. Germline V gene data show CDR1 as LNHDA and CDR2 as SQIVND (reference sequence). The CDR3 region has the DNA TGTGCCAGTAGTATAGTAGCGGGAGCCGAAACGGGGCAGTACTTC. Encoded protein: CASSIVAGAETGQYF.

The chain uses TRBV7-9 and TRBJ2-1, with D possibly matching TRBD2 (6 bases). CDR1 and CDR2 (germline): SEHNR, FQNEAQ (reference sequence). This CDR3 is built from 13 residues. V was trimmed by 4 bases and J by 3 bases, leaving 7 bases between them. CDR3 bases: TGTGCCAGCAGCTGGGGGGTCTACAATGAGCAGTTCTTC. Its protein is CASSWGVYNEQFF.

CDR3 coding DNA: TGTGCCAGCAGCTTAGGACAGGGGATCGCCTACGAGCAGTACTTC. This codes for CASSLGQGIAYEQYF. The chain links TRBV7-2 to TRBJ2-7; 8 bases are a match to TRBD1. V lost 1 base and J lost 2; bases outside the gene matches: 4. Germline loops: CDR1 SGHTA, CDR2 FQGNSA. The CDR3 is 15 amino acids.

This chain joins TRBV6-4 and TRBJ1-5, with 12 nucleotides matching TRBD1. The trim removed 2 bases at V and 2 bases at J, leaving 10 bases unmatched. The germline gives CDR1 MRHNA, CDR2 SNTAGT. CDR3 length: 19 amino acids. DNA for the CDR3: TGTGCCAGCAGTGACACCCGGGACAGGGGGCTTCGGGGCAATCAGCCCCAGCATTTT. This codes for CASSDTRDRGLRGNQPQHF.